This T cell receptor beta chain was recovered during a study of response to subunit inactivated influenza vaccine. J was trimmed by 2 bases and V by 4 bases; bases with no gene match: 13. Germline CDR1 LGHNA, CDR2 YNFKEQ. This CDR3 region has 18 residues. This clonotype has just a few counts. MiXCR was run by TCRdb on the RT-PCR reads, yielding one entry per CDR3 protein. The data contain roughly 620,000 distinct CDR3 sequences, about 11% of them seen just once; the ten biggest clones take up more than 9.5%. The same specimen was also included in a second study, on T cells expressing NK-cell markers. From that report: The TCR beta cDNA came from 5'RACE template switching with UMIs. In sorted CD3+CD56+NKG2C+, CD3+CD56+NKG2C- and CD3+CD56-NKG2C+ T cells, TCR beta repertoires were obtained. Several donors' CD3+CD56-NKG2C+ cells were dominated by the same clonotypes. The study left the HCMV specificity of expanded NKG2C+ T cell clones unresolved.

Sequencing used PBMCs from blood, obtained on the day of vaccination. V usage is TRBV4-2 and J usage is TRBJ2-3; 9 bases agree with TRBD2. This TCR came from a man aged 45-65 years who received an inactivated influenza vaccine. The chain's CDR3 is CASSPYSKTSGPTDTQYF. The CDR3 bases are TGTGCCAGCAGCCCCTACTCAAAGACTAGCGGACCCACAGATACGCAGTATTTT.